This T cell receptor (beta chain) stems from a study of blood T cell repertoires in COVID-19. Study information: The United States, Italy and Spain supplied acute and convalescent COVID-19 samples. Nucleic acid was either cDNA or gDNA, and it came from T cells, B-cell-depleted T cells, or PBMCs.

Study processing details: Amplification of reference gene primers provided the estimated nucleated cell counts. Sequencing used immunoSEQ multiplex PCR; TCRdb keeps in-frame clones, though not all of them. The V and J calls and clone size were taken over from that table, and D and trimming were inferred from the DNA. Here the sample spans under 200,000 clones, about 80% being singletons. CDR3 length: 16 amino acids. J lost 0 bases, V lost 3 bases, and 5 bases had no gene match. CDR1 and CDR2 from the germline V gene are SGHDT and YYEEEE. The TCR was taken from a woman older than 75 with acute or convalescent COVID-19. Source material: peripheral blood. The V gene is TRBV5-6, the J gene TRBJ2-2; 7 bases match TRBD2. CDR3 DNA sequence: TGTGCCAGCAGCTCACCTGGACTAGCGAACACCGGGGAGCTGTTTTTT. Its translation is CASSSPGLANTGELFF.